This T cell receptor (beta chain) is drawn from a study of T cell changes during pregnancy in multiple sclerosis (dated by TCRdb to between 2017 and 2020). With regard to the full study: Changes in the T cell repertoire over the course of pregnancy were examined in this study in women with multiple sclerosis.

CDR1 and CDR2, looked up from the germline V gene (reference sequence), are MNHEY and SMNVEV. Measured from the cysteine to the phenylalanine, the CDR3 is 15 residues long. Only the CDR3 DNA stays, 45 bases, in frame from base 1. The junction shows trimming of 5 bases on V and 3 bases on J, and the gene matches do not reach 4 bases of it. Comment on this clone: Its antigen specificity is not known. Base qualities were left out, and no much larger clone turns up one base away.

Library generation was performed with the immunoSEQ multiplex PCR assay. TCRdb limited this immuneACCESS table to in-frame rearrangements with V and J called. A share of clones is missing; checked studies link under half to unresolved V genes, and the rest is unexplained. Recorded for this sample are over 35,000 clones; around 92% of them occurred a single time. The biggest ten clones account for about 8% of the sample. Sequenced here: CD8+ T cells from peripheral blood mononuclear cells, sampled in the third trimester of pregnancy. The sequence links TRBV27 to TRBJ2-7, with TRBD2 matching 13 junction bases. The receptor's source is a female donor with multiple sclerosis, enrolled in a pregnancy study. The sequence in DNA is TGTGCCAGCAGTGCCCGACTAGCGGGAGGCTACGAGCAGTACTTC. This gives the protein CASSARLAGGYEQYF.